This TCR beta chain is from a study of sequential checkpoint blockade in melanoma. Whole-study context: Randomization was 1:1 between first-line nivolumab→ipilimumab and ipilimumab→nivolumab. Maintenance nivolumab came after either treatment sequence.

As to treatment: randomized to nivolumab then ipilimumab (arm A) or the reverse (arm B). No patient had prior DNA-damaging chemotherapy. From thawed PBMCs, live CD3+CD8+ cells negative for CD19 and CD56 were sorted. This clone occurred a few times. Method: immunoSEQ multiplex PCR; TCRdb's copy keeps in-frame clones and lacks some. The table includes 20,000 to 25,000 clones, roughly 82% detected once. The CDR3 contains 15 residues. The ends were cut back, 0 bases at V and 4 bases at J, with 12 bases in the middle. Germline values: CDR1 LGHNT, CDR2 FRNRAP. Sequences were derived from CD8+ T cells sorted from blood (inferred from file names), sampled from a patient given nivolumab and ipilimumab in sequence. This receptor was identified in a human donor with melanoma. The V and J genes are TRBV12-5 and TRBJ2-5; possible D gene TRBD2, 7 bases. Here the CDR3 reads CASGLVRGGGETQYF. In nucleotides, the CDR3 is TGTGCTAGTGGTTTGGTACGGGGAGGGGGAGAGACCCAGTACTTC.